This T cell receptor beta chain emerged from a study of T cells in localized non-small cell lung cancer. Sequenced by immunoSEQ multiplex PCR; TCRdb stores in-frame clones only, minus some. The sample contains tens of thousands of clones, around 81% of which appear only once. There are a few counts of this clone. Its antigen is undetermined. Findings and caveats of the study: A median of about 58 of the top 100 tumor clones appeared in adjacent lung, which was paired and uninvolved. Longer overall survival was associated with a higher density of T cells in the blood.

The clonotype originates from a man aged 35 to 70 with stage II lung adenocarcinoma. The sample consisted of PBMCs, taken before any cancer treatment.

CDR3 bases: TGTGCCAGCAGCTTAGAGGGACTAGCGGGCGCTGGGGCCAAAAACATTCAGTACTTC. Translating it yields CASSLEGLAGAGAKNIQYF. The chain recombines TRBV7-2 with TRBJ2-4; TRBD2 aligns across 12 bases. V gave up 1 base and J gave up 1 base; unmatched junction bases: 8. The CDR3 sequence is 19 residues long. The germline CDR1 and CDR2 sequences are SGHTA and FQGNSA.